This is a list of T cell receptor beta chains from one sample in a study of OX40 agonist ivuxolimab in advanced cancers. Here immunoSEQ multiplex PCR was the method, and the copy in TCRdb shows in-frame clones only, minus some. The repertoire holds roughly 82,000 clones, with roughly 85% as singletons. Sequenced material: CD4+ or CD8+ T cells sorted from blood, taken in a trial of the OX40 agonist ivuxolimab. Every receptor here comes from an adult with an advanced solid tumor such as melanoma, head and neck, liver or kidney cancer. Each CDR3 is given with its conserved first and last residue. The D gene is left open where the match is weak.

v_gene	j_gene	d_gene	CDR3aa
TRBV7-8	TRBJ1-4	-	CASSFRPGGASNEKLFF
TRBV6-5	TRBJ1-6	-	CASRKDPLYSPLHF
TRBV10-3	TRBJ1-1	TRBD1	CAISARGGRIAEAFF
TRBV27	TRBJ1-2	-	CASRAPDGSNYGYTF
TRBV18	TRBJ2-3	TRBD1	CASSPQGAEDTQYF
TRBV6-5	TRBJ1-1	TRBD1	CASTSGTGANTEAFF
TRBV5-8	TRBJ2-7	-	CASSLFQPGGHSYEQYF
TRBV7-6	TRBJ2-7	-	CASSEQGYEQYF
TRBV5-1	TRBJ1-4	-	CASARAGESSEKLFF
TRBV7-2	TRBJ1-2	-	CASSLVGGTTDGYTF
TRBV19	TRBJ1-2	-	CASSISSQGGGYTF
TRBV19	TRBJ1-5	-	CASSMDSNQPQHF